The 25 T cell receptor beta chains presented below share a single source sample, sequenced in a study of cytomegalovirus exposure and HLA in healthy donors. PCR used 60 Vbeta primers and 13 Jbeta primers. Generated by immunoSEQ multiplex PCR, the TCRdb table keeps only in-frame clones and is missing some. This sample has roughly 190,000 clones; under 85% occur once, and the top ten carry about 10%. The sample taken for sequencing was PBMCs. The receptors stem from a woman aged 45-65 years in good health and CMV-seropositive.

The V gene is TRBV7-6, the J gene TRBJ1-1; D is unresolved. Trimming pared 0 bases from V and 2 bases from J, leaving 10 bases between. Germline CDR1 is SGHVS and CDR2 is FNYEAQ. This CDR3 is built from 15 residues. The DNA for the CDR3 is TGTGCCAGCAGCTTAGCGCAACGGGGAAACACTGAAGCTTTCTTT. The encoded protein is CASSLAQRGNTEAFF.

CDR3 sequence: CASSPWLNTGELFF. CDR3 sequence (DNA): TGCGCCAGCAGTCCTTGGCTGAACACCGGGGAGCTGTTTTTT. The gene calls are TRBV5-1 and TRBJ2-2; D call uncertain. This CDR3 is 14 amino acids long. Germline V gene sequence: CDR1 SGHRS, CDR2 YFSETQ. Trimming took 5 bases from V and 1 from J, leaving 9 bases between them.

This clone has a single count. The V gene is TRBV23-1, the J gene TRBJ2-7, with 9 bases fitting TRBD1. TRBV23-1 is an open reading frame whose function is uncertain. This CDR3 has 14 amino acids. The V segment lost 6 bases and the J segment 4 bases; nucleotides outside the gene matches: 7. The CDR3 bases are TGCGCCAGCAGGGCCACAGGGGGCATTTACGAGCAGTACTTC. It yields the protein CASRATGGIYEQYF.

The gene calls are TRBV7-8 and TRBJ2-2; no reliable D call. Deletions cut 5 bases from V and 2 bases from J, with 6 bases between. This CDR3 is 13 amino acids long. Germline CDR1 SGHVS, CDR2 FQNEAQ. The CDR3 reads CASSLGNTGELFF. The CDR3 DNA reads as TGTGCCAGCAGCCTGGGCAACACCGGGGAGCTGTTTTTT.

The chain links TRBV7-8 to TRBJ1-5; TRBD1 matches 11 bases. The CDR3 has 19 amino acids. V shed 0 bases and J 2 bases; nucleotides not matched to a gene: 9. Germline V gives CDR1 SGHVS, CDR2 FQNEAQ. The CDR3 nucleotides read TGTGCCAGCAGCTTAGCGGCCGGGACAGGGGGTTGGGGCAATCAGCCCCAGCATTTT. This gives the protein CASSLAAGTGGWGNQPQHF.

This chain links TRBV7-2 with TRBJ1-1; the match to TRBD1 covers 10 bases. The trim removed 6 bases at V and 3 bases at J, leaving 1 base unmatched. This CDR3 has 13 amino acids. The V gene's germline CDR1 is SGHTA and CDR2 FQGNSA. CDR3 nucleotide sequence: TGTGCCAGCAGTGACAGGGGGCACACTGAAGCTTTCTTT. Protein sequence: CASSDRGHTEAFF.

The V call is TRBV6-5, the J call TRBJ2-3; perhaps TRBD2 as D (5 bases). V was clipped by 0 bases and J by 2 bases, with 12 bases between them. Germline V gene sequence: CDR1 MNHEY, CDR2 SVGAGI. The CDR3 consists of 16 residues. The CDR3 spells CASSYSSLRATDTQYF. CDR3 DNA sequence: TGTGCCAGCAGTTACTCGTCCCTGAGGGCCACAGATACGCAGTATTTT.

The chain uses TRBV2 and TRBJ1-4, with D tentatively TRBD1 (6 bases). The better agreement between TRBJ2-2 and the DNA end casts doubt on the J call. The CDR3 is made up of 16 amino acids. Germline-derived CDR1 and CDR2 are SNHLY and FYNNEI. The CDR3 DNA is TGTGCCAGCAGTGATGATAGACAGGCACTCCCCGGGGAGCTGTTTTTT. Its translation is CASSDDRQALPGELFF.

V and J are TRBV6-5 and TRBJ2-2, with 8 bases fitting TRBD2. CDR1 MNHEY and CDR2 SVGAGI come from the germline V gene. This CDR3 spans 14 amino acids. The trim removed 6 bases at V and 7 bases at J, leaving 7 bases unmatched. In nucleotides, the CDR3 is TGTGCCAGCAGAACGGGGGGGCGCGGCGGGGAGCTGTTTTTT. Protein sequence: CASRTGGRGGELFF.

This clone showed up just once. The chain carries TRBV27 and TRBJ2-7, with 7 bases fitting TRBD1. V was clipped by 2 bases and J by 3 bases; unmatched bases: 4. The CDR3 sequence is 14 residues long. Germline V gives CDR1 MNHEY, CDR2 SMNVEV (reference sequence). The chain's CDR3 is CASSLVQGDYEQYF. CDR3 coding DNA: TGTGCCAGCAGTTTAGTCCAGGGGGACTACGAGCAGTACTTC.

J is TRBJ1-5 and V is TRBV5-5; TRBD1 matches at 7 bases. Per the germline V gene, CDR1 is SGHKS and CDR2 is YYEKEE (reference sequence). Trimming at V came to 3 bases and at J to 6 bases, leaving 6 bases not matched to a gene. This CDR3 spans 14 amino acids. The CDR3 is CASSSGGGGQPQHF. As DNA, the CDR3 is TGTGCCAGCAGCTCTGGAGGGGGCGGTCAGCCCCAGCATTTT.

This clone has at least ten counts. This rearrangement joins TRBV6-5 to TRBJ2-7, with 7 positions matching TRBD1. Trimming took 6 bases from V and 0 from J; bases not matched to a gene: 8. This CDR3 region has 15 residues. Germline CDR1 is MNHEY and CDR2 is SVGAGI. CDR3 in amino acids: CASSPQGDSSYEQYF. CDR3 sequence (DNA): TGTGCCAGCAGCCCTCAAGGGGACAGCTCCTACGAGCAGTACTTC.

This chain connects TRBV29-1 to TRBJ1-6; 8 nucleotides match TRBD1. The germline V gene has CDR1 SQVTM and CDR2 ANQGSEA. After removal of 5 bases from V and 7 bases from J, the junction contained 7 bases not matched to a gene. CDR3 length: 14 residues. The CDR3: CSVRGQGANSPLHF. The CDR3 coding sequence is TGCAGCGTTCGGGGTCAGGGGGCGAATTCACCCCTCCACTTT.

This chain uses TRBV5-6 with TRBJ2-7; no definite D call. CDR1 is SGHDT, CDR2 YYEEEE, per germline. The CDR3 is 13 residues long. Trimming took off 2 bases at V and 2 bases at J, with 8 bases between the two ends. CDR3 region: CASSFYSTYEQYF. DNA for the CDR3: TGTGCCAGCAGCTTTTACAGCACCTACGAGCAGTACTTC.

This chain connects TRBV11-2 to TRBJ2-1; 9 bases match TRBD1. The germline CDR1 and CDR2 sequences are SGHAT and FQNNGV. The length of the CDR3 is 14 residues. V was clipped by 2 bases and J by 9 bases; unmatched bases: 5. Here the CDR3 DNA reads TGTGCCAGCAGCTTACGGACAGGGGACATTGAGCAGTTCTTC. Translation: CASSLRTGDIEQFF.

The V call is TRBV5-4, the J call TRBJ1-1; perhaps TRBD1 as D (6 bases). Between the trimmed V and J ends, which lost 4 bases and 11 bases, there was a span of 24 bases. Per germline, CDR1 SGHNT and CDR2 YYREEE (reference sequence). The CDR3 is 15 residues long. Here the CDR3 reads CASSPTGLGLSAAFF. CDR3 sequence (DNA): TGTGCCAGCAGCCCTACAGGGTTGGGGTTGTCGGCTGCTTTCTTT. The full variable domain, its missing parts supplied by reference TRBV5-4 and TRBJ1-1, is ETGVTQSPTHLIKTRGQQVTLRCSSQSGHNTVSWYQQALGQGPQFIFQYYREEENGRGNFPPRFSGLQFPNYSSELNVNALELDDSALYLCASSPTGLGLSAAFFGQGTRLTVV.

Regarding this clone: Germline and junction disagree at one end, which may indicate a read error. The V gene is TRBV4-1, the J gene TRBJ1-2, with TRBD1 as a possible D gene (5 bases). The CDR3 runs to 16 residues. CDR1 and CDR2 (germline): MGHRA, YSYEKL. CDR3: CVSSQDGRGRLYGYTF. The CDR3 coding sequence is TGCGTCAGCAGCCAAGACGGGCGGGGCCGATTGTATGGCTACACCTTC.

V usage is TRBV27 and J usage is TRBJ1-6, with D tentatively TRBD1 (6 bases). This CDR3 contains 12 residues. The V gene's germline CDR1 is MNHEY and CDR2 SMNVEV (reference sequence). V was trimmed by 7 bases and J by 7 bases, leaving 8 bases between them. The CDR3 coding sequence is TGTGCCAGCACCAGGGGCAATTCACCCCTCCACTTT. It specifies CASTRGNSPLHF.

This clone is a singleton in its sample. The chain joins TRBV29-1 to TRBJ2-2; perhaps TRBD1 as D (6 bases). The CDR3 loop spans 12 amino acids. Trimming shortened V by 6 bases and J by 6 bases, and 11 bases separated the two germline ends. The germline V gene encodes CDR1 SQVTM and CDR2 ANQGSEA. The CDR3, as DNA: TGCAGCGTGGGGGACACTGCCGGGGAGCTGTTTTTT. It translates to CSVGDTAGELFF.

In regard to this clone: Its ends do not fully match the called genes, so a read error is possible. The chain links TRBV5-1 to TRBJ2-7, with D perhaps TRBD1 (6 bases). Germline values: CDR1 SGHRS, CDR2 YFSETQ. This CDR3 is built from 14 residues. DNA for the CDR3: TGCGCCAGCAGCTCCGACAGGTTACCCTACAAGCAGTACTTC. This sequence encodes CASSSDRLPYKQYF.

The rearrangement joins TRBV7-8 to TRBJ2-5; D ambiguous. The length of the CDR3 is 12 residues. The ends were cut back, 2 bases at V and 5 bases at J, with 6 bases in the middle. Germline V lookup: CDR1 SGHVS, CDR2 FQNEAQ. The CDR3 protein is CASSLTLETQYF. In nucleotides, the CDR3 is TGTGCCAGCAGCTTAACTCTCGAGACCCAGTACTTC.

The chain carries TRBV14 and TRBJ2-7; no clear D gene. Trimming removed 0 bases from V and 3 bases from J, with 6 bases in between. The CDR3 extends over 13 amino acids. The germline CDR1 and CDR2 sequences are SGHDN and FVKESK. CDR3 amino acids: CASSQDANYEQYF. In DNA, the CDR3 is TGTGCCAGCAGCCAAGATGCGAACTACGAGCAGTACTTC.

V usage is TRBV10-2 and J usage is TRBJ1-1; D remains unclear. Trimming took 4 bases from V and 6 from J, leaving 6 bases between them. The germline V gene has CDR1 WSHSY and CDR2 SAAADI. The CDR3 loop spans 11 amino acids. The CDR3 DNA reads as TGCGCCAGCAGTGGGCTGGCTGAAGCTTTCTTT. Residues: CASSGLAEAFF.

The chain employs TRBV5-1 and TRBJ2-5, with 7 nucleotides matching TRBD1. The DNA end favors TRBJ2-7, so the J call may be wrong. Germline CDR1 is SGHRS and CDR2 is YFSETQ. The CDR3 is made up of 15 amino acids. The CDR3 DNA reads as TGCGCCAGCAGCTTGGGGGCAGGGGGTTCATACGAGCAGTACTTC. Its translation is CASSLGAGGSYEQYF.

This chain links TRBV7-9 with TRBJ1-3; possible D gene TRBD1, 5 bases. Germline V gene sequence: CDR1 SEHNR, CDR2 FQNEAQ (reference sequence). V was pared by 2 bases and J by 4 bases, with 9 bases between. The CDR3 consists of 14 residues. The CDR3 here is CASSLTRVGNTIYF. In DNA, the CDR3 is TGTGCCAGCAGCTTAACCAGGGTGGGAAACACCATATATTTT.